The sequence of this T cell receptor (beta chain) was determined in a study of early T cells in non-severe SARS-CoV-2 infection. Separate cDNA molecules each had unique molecular identifiers attached to them. TCRdb used MiXCR to reprocess the 5' RACE reads, holding one entry per CDR3 protein. The sample shows more than 65,000 distinct CDR3 sequences, about 12% of them seen only once. This clonotype was seen more than once but under ten times. Per the germline V gene, CDR1 is MDHEN and CDR2 is SYDVKM. Trimming took 8 bases from V and 7 from J, leaving 12 bases between them. The CDR3 contains 12 residues.

V usage is TRBV28 and J usage is TRBJ1-5; weak D call: TRBD1 (6 bases). This sequence originates from an adult who was a healthcare worker with PCR-confirmed SARS-CoV-2 infection or an uninfected control (not recorded which). Sequencing input: whole blood. The CDR3 reads CASGTGNQPQHF. The CDR3, as DNA: TGTGCCAGCGGAACAGGGAACCAGCCCCAGCATTTT. Together with reference TRBV28 and TRBJ1-5, the CDR3 gives the full variable domain: DVKVTQSSRYLVKRTGEKVFLECVQDMDHENMFWYRQDPGLGLRLIYFSYDVKMKEKGDIPEGYSVSREKKERFSLILESASTNQTSMYLCASGTGNQPQHFGDGTRLSIL.